This T cell receptor beta chain came from a study of blood T cell repertoires in COVID-19 (dated by TCRdb to the early 2020s). About the study as a whole: Samples from collaborators originated in the United States, Italy and Spain and spanned both the acute and convalescent phases of COVID-19. The repertoires were made available in a free public database intended to serve as a resource for research on the immune response to SARS-CoV-2. The samples were drawn from the first 160 participants of the ongoing ImmuneRACE study and from 1,200 or so subjects provided by 6 global collaborators. Subjects who had been exposed to COVID-19, were actively infected with it, or had recovered from it provided the deeply sampled blood TCRbeta repertoires that made up the dataset. Where available, HLA class I and class II types were taken from metadata supplied by the sample provider and were not determined by assay-based typing. The material from the prospective study consisted of cDNA or gDNA derived from T cells, B-cell-depleted T cells, or PBMCs. The sample metadata nearly always contained a de-identified subject ID, COVID-19 status, age in years and sex.

Each collaborating institution followed its own protocols to collect whole blood in K2EDTA tubes. For TCRbeta analysis, collaborators shipped samples in one of three forms: frozen whole blood, isolated PBMCs, or DNA extracted from either of those sample types. From cysteine to phenylalanine, the CDR3 is 14 amino acids long. Of the read, only the CDR3 DNA is kept; its 42 bases are in frame from base 1. V is pruned by 4 bases and J by 4 bases, leaving 7 bases of the junction without a gene match. In the germline V gene (reference sequence), CDR1 corresponds to SGHNT and CDR2 to YYREEE. To note about this clone: This clone's antigen is unknown. Base-call qualities are not available, and no considerably larger clone is one nucleotide away.

The immunoSEQ Assay, a bias-controlled multiplex PCR, was used to amplify TCRbeta CDR3 regions from genomic DNA. In the authors' own workflow: Within the assay, amplification of reference gene primers was used to estimate how many nucleated cells each sample contained. To quantify the absolute abundance of each unique TCRbeta CDR3 rearrangement, sequence reads were collapsed and filtered. For each sample, productive Simpson clonality was calculated as the square root of Simpson's diversity index over productive rearrangements. TCRdb retrieved this table from immuneACCESS and kept in-frame rearrangements only. Not all clones are present; in checked studies, unresolved V genes account for under half, and no reason is known for the remainder. V and J calls plus clone size are reproduced from that table; the DNA served to infer D and trimming. This sample is represented by approximately 180,000 clones; over 75% of them were singletons. About 9.4% of the sample is in the top ten clones.

What the authors observed across the whole study: Clinical and demographic metadata were provided uncurated, with the amount varying by source and participant.

This TCR was sampled from a woman of 80 years or more with acute or convalescent COVID-19. This chain is built from TRBV5-4 and TRBJ2-5, with TRBD2 matching 7 junction bases. Sequencing was done on a sample of peripheral blood. The sequence in DNA is TGTGCCAGCAGCCTGGGAGGGTGGGTAGAGACCCAGTACTTC. Translation gives CASSLGGWVETQYF.